This TCR beta chain was identified in a study of CD8+CD57+ T cells in acquired aplastic anemia. Findings of the study overall: Simpson's diversity of CD8+ cells was not significantly different in patients compared with controls.

A note on this clonotype: Its antigen is not known.

Using genomic DNA as the template, TCR beta VDJ and CDR3 profiling was carried out. One entry per CDR3 protein, called by TCRdb with MiXCR from the reads. The sample consists of around 180,000 distinct CDR3 sequences, roughly 63% of them appearing once. V was pared by 2 bases and J by 5 bases, with 9 bases between. Germline loops: CDR1 ENHRY, CDR2 SYGVKD. This CDR3 has 13 residues. The sequenced material came from sorted CD4+, CD8+, or CD8+CD57+ T cells (not recorded which) from PBMCs. The origin of this receptor is a human donor in good health. The genes are TRBV10-3 and TRBJ1-2; D is unresolved. The CDR3 DNA is TGTGCCATCAGTGAGCGGCTGATATATGGCTACACCTTC. Protein: CAISERLIYGYTF.